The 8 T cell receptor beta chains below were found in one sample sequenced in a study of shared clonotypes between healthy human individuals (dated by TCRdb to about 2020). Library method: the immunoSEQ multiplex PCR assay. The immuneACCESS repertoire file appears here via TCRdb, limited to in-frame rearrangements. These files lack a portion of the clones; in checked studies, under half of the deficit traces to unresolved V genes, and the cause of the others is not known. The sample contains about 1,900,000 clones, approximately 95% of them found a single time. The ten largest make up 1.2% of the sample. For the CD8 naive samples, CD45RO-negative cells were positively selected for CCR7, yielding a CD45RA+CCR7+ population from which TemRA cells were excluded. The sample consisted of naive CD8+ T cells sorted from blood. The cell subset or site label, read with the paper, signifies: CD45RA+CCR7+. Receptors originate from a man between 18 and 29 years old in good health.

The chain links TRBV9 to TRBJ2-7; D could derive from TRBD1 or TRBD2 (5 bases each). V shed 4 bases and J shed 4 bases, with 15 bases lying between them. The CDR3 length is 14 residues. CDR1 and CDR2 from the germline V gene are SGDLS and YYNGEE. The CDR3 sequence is CASSLDGAVYEQYF. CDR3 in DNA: TGTGCCAGCAGCTTGGACGGGGCAGTATACGAGCAGTACTTC.

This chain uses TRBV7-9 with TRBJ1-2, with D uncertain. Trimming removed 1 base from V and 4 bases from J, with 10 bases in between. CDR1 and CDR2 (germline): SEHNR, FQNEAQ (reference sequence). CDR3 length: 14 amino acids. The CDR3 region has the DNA TGTGCCAGCAGCTTAGATTTAGGGTTCTATGGCTACACCTTC. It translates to CASSLDLGFYGYTF.

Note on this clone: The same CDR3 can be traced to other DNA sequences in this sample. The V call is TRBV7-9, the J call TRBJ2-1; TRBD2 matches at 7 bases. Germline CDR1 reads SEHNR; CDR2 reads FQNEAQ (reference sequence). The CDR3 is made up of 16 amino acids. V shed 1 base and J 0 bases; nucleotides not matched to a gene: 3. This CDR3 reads CASSLVAGSSYNEQFF. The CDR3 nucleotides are TGTGCCAGCAGCTTAGTAGCGGGTTCCTCCTACAATGAGCAGTTCTTC.

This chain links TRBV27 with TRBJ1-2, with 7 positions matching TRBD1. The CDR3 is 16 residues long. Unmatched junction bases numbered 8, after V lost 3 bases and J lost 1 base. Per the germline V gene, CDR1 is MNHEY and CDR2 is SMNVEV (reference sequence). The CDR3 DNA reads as TGTGCCAGCAGTTTCTCCGCGGGACAGCTTAACTATGGCTACACCTTC. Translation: CASSFSAGQLNYGYTF.

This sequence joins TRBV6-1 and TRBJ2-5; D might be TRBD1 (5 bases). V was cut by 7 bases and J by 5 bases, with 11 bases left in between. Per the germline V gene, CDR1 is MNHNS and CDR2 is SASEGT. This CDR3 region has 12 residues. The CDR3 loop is CASTQGAETQYF. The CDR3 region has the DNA TGTGCCAGCACCCAAGGGGCGGAGACCCAGTACTTC.

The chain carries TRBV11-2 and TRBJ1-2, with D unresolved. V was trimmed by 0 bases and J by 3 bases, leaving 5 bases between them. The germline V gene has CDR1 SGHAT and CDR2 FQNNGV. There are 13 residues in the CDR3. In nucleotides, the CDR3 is TGTGCCAGCAGCTTAGACGGGGACTATGGCTACACCTTC. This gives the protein CASSLDGDYGYTF. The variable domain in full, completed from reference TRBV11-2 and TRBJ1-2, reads EAGVAQSPRYKIIEKRQSVAFWCNPISGHATLYWYQQILGQGPKLLIQFQNNGVVDDSQLPKDRFSAERLKGVDSTLKIQPAKLEDSAVYLCASSLDGDYGYTFGSGTRLTVV.

The CDR3 DNA reads as TGCGCCAGTCGGGAAATTGAGACAGGAGAGCAGTTCTTC. Its protein product is CASREIETGEQFF. The chain is built from TRBV5-1 and TRBJ2-1; D may be TRBD1 (6 bases). The CDR3 has 13 residues. Looked up from germline, CDR1 is SGHRS and CDR2 is YFSETQ. The V and J ends lost 8 bases and 10 bases respectively, with 19 bases between them. Complete variable domain (other parts from reference TRBV5-1 and TRBJ2-1): KAGVTQTPRYLIKTRGQQVTLSCSPISGHRSVSWYQQTPGQGLQFLFEYFSETQRNKGNFPGRFSGRQFSNSRSEMNVSTLELGDSALYLCASREIETGEQFFGPGTRLTVL.

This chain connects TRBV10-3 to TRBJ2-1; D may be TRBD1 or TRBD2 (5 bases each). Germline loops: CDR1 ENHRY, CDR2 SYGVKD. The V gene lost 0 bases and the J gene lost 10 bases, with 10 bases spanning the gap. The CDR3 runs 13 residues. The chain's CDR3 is CAISESRRDEQFF. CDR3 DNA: TGTGCCATCAGTGAGTCTCGACGGGACGAGCAGTTCTTC.